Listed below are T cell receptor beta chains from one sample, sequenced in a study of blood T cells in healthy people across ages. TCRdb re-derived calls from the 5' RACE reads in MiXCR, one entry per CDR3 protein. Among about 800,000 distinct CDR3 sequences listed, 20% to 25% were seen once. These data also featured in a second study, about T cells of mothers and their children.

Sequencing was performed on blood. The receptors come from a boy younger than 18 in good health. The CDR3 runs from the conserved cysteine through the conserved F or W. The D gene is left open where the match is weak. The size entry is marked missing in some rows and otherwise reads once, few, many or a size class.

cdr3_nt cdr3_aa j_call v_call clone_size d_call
TGTGCCAGCAGCTTAGCAACCGGGACAGAAGGTGGAAACACCATATATTTT CASSLATGTEGGNTIYF TRBJ1-3 TRBV7-9 few TRBD1
TGTGCCAGCAGCTACCTACGGCGGGGATCAGCGGCCTATGGCTACACCTTC CASSYLRRGSAAYGYTF TRBJ1-2 TRBV11-2 . .
TGTGCCAGCAGTTCTGACCCGGGACAGGGCCATGAGCAGTTCTTC CASSSDPGQGHEQFF TRBJ2-1 TRBV7-2 many TRBD1
TGTGCCAGCAGCTTAGGGCAGGGGAACAATGAGCAGTTCTTC CASSLGQGNNEQFF TRBJ2-1 TRBV7-3 many .
TGTGCCAGCAGTGATCATAGCTCTGGGGCCAACGTCCTGACTTTC CASSDHSSGANVLTF TRBJ2-6 TRBV25-1 few .
TGTGCCAGCAGTTTCAAGACAGATACGCAGTATTTT CASSFKTDTQYF TRBJ2-3 TRBV13 many .
TGTGCCACCAGCAGAGTTGGGAGGGCAGATACGCAGTATTTT CATSRVGRADTQYF TRBJ2-3 TRBV15 few TRBD2
TGCAGTGCTAGAGATCCCGGACTAGCGGGTTCCTACAATGAGCAGTTCTTC CSARDPGLAGSYNEQFF TRBJ2-1 TRBV20-1 few TRBD2
TGTGCCAGCAGGGCTATGACAGCCTCCTACGAGCAGTACTTC CASRAMTASYEQYF TRBJ2-7 TRBV27 . .
TGTGCCAGCAGTCCGCGGACCCATGAAGCTTTCTTT CASSPRTHEAFF TRBJ1-1 TRBV6-2/TRBV6-3 few .
TGCAGCGTTGTTGGTCGGGGAGAGACCCAGTACTTC CSVVGRGETQYF TRBJ2-5 TRBV29-1 many .
TGTGCCAGCAGAACAAGAATCCAAGAGACCCAGTACTTC CASRTRIQETQYF TRBJ2-5 TRBV12-3/TRBV12-4 . .
TGTGCCAGCAGCTCGGGACACCCGATAAACACTGAAGCTTTCTTT CASSSGHPINTEAFF TRBJ1-1 TRBV5-5 . .
TGTGCCAGCAGCTCTAGCGGGAGCAGTACCCACAATGAGCAGTTCTTC CASSSSGSSTHNEQFF TRBJ2-1 TRBV7-9 . TRBD2
TGCAGTGCCCCTAAGACGGACATGATGGGCACTGAAGCTTTCTTT CSAPKTDMMGTEAFF TRBJ1-1 TRBV20-1 few .
TGTGCCAGCACCCCCTTCGCAGCTTACTATGGCTACACCTTC CASTPFAAYYGYTF TRBJ1-2 TRBV6-2/TRBV6-3 . .
TGCGCCAGCAGCCAACTAACCGGGACAGGGACCTACAATGAGCAGTTCTTC CASSQLTGTGTYNEQFF TRBJ2-1 TRBV4-1 once TRBD1
TGTGCCAGCAGCACTCATACGGGATCGGGACAAGAGACCCAGTACTTC CASSTHTGSGQETQYF TRBJ2-5 TRBV9 . .
TGTGCTAGCAGCTTAAACCAGGACCTGCAAGAGACCCAGTACTTC CASSLNQDLQETQYF TRBJ2-5 TRBV7-7 . .
TGCAGCGTCCCCCTTGAGGGGGAGCAGTACTTC CSVPLEGEQYF TRBJ2-7 TRBV29-1 few .
TGTGCCAGCAACCGATCACCCAATTCACCCCTCCACTTT CASNRSPNSPLHF TRBJ1-6 TRBV6-5 . .
TGTGCCAGCAGCTTGGCGGGCGCCCCAGATACGCAGTATTTT CASSLAGAPDTQYF TRBJ2-3 TRBV5-4 . .
TGTGCCATCAGTGAGTCTGGCCGCGGGCTAGATATGGATACGCAGTATTTT CAISESGRGLDMDTQYF TRBJ2-3 TRBV10-3 . .
TGCAGTGGAGTTGGAGGTGAGGCCAAAAACATTCAGTACTTC CSGVGGEAKNIQYF TRBJ2-4 TRBV20-1 . .
TGTGCCACCAGTGAGGAGGAGACCCAGTACTTC CATSEEETQYF TRBJ2-5 TRBV24-1 few .
TGTGCCAGCAGCCTTTTTTCGAACACTGAAGCTTTCTTT CASSLFSNTEAFF TRBJ1-1 TRBV3-1 . .
TGCAGTGCCCCCGGCGGGACATATCAAGAGACCCAGTACTTC CSAPGGTYQETQYF TRBJ2-5 TRBV20-1 . .
TGTGCCAGCAGTTTAGAGGACAGGGGTGGCAATCAGCCCCAGCATTTT CASSLEDRGGNQPQHF TRBJ1-5 TRBV12-3/TRBV12-4 . TRBD1
TGTGCCAGCAGTTTCGGGGATTACGAGCAGTACTTC CASSFGDYEQYF TRBJ2-7 TRBV28 many .
TGTGCCAGCAGCCCAACAGGGTTGAGGAACTCCTACGAGCAGTACTTC CASSPTGLRNSYEQYF TRBJ2-7 TRBV7-9 . .
TGCAGCGTACCCTGGGGTCAGGGGGTTCGCACTGAAGCTTTCTTT CSVPWGQGVRTEAFF TRBJ1-1 TRBV29-1 . TRBD1
TGTGCCAGCAGTACTGGCGGGCCTTACAATGAGCAGTTCTTC CASSTGGPYNEQFF TRBJ2-1 TRBV12-3/TRBV12-4 . .
TGTGCCAGCAGCTTATCCGGGACTAGCGACTACGAGCAGTACTTC CASSLSGTSDYEQYF TRBJ2-7 TRBV7-3 . TRBD2
TGTGCCAGCAGCCTTAACCGGGGACTAGAAGCCGGGGAGCTGTTTTTT CASSLNRGLEAGELFF TRBJ2-2 TRBV14 . TRBD2
TGTACCAGCAGTTTAGGAGAGACTAATGAAAAACTGTTTTTT CTSSLGETNEKLFF TRBJ1-4 TRBV28 . .
TGTGCCTCGGGGGGTAGCGGGCCTAATGAGCAGTTCTTC CASGGSGPNEQFF TRBJ2-1 TRBV7-8 few TRBD2